A selection of T cell receptor beta chains follows, all from one sample in a study of blood T cell repertoires in COVID-19. The method was immunoSEQ multiplex PCR; TCRdb's version includes in-frame clones alone and lacks a portion of them. The data contain roughly 500,000 clones, around nine tenths of them singletons. Sequencing used PBMCs or T cells enriched from blood (not recorded which). These receptor sequences come from a woman aged 55-69 years who had recovered from COVID-19. Both conserved end residues are part of each CDR3. D genes are given only for firm matches. Size is omitted from some rows. Given values are once, few, many or a class for expanded clones.

D	J	size	V	DNA	CDR3
NA	TRBJ1-3	NA	TRBV6-5	TGTGCCAGCACCGACAGCCGTGGAAACACCATATATTTT	CASTDSRGNTIYF
NA	TRBJ2-4	NA	TRBV5-8	TGTGCCAGCAGCGCCAGACAACGGGCCAAAAACATTCAGTACTTC	CASSARQRAKNIQYF
NA	TRBJ2-2	once	TRBV10-3	TGTGCCATCAGATCGACAGCCGCCCCCGACACCGGGGAGCTGTTTTTT	CAIRSTAAPDTGELFF
TRBD1	TRBJ2-5	once	TRBV5-1	TGCGCCAGCACGCCGACAGGGCTTGAGGAGACCCAGTACTTC	CASTPTGLEETQYF
TRBD1	TRBJ1-1	NA	TRBV10-3	TGTGCCATCAGTACCCTGGGACAGATGAACACTGAAGCTTTCTTT	CAISTLGQMNTEAFF
TRBD1	TRBJ1-6	NA	TRBV3-1/TRBV3-2	TGTGCCAGCAGCCCTTGGACAGGGAATTCACCCCTCCACTTT	CASSPWTGNSPLHF
NA	TRBJ1-1	NA	TRBV6-5	TGTGCCAGCCGCCCCGGGGGGCAGAACACTGAAGCTTTCTTT	CASRPGGQNTEAFF
TRBD1	TRBJ1-4	NA	TRBV15	TGTGCCACCAGGCTCCCAGGGGGGATGGAAGAAAAACTGTTTTTT	CATRLPGGMEEKLFF
NA	TRBJ1-1	once	TRBV2	TGTGCCAGCAGGATTAGAACAGGACGGGACACTGAAGCTTTCTTT	CASRIRTGRDTEAFF
NA	TRBJ1-1	NA	TRBV19	TGTGCCAGTAGTATTGGGAATAGGGGCACTGAAGCTTTCTTT	CASSIGNRGTEAFF
TRBD1	TRBJ1-5	NA	TRBV2	TGTGCCAGCAGTGAAACCGGCAGGGGGAATCAGCCCCAGCATTTT	CASSETGRGNQPQHF
TRBD1	TRBJ1-2	NA	TRBV18	TGTGCCAGCTCACCACTAGGGACAGAGAATGGCTACACCTTC	CASSPLGTENGYTF
NA	TRBJ1-1	NA	TRBV2	TGTGCCAGCGCACCAGGGTTTAACACTGAAGCTTTCTTT	CASAPGFNTEAFF
TRBD1	TRBJ1-2	NA	TRBV7-2	TGTGCCAGCAGCTTAGACCCGGGACAGGGGGGATATGGCTACACCTTC	CASSLDPGQGGYGYTF
NA	TRBJ1-1	NA	TRBV6-5	TGTGCCAGCAGACTGACAGTGAACACTGAAGCTTTCTTT	CASRLTVNTEAFF
TRBD1	TRBJ1-5	NA	TRBV30	TGTGCCTGGAGTGTAAGGGGACAGGTGAGCAATCAGCCCCAGCATTTT	CAWSVRGQVSNQPQHF
TRBD1	TRBJ2-2	NA	TRBV7-8	TGTGCCAGCAGCCCAAGGACAGGGGGTAGCACCGGGGAGCTGTTTTTT	CASSPRTGGSTGELFF
NA	TRBJ1-5	NA	TRBV19	TGTGCCAGTAGTATTTTAGGTCAGGGTGATCAGCCCCAGCATTTT	CASSILGQGDQPQHF
NA	TRBJ1-1	NA	TRBV5-1	TGCGCCAGCAGACAGGGCGGCGCGAACACTGAAGCTTTCTTT	CASRQGGANTEAFF
NA	TRBJ1-5	NA	TRBV27	TGTGCCAGCAGCGTTGGACAGTCGATTCAGCCCCAGCATTTT	CASSVGQSIQPQHF
NA	TRBJ1-3	NA	TRBV11-3	TGTGCCAGCAGCTTTAGGAGAAGCTCTGGAAACACCATATATTTT	CASSFRRSSGNTIYF
TRBD1	TRBJ2-7	NA	TRBV6-5	TGTGCCAGCAGCCGGACAGGGTCATCCTACGAGCAGTACTTC	CASSRTGSSYEQYF
NA	TRBJ2-3	NA	TRBV5-4	TGTGCCAGCAGCTTCACAGGGAGCACAGATACGCAGTATTTT	CASSFTGSTDTQYF
TRBD2	TRBJ2-1	NA	TRBV6-5	TGTGCCAGCAGTTATGGGCTAGCGGGGAGGAATGAGCAGTTCTTC	CASSYGLAGRNEQFF
TRBD2	TRBJ2-3	NA	TRBV3-1/TRBV3-2	TGTGCCAGCAGCCCCTATCTAGCGGGGGTCGGCACAGATACGCAGTATTTT	CASSPYLAGVGTDTQYF
NA	TRBJ1-3	NA	TRBV20-1	TGCAGTGCTAGTCCAGGCGTCTCTGGAAACACCATATATTTT	CSASPGVSGNTIYF
TRBD1	TRBJ1-3	NA	TRBV18	TGTGCCAGCTCCCCCGACAGGGGCTCTGGAAACACCATATATTTT	CASSPDRGSGNTIYF
TRBD1	TRBJ1-1	NA	TRBV19	TGTGCCAGTAGTATGCGACAGGGCTCGTCGAGCACTGAAGCTTTCTTT	CASSMRQGSSSTEAFF
TRBD1	TRBJ1-1	once	TRBV12-3/TRBV12-4	TGTGCCAGCAGTAATGCAGGGGGCACTGAAGCTTTCTTT	CASSNAGGTEAFF
NA	TRBJ2-1	NA	TRBV7-9	TGTGCCAGCAGCCCATTTGGGGGCCCCTACAATGAGCAGTTCTTC	CASSPFGGPYNEQFF
TRBD1	TRBJ1-1	NA	TRBV5-1	TGCGCCAGCAGCTTGGGAGGTCTGGGGACAGGTCGTTTGAACACTGAAGCTTTCTTT	CASSLGGLGTGRLNTEAFF
NA	TRBJ2-1	NA	TRBV29-1	TGCAGCACAGTCGCCCCCGGGAGCTCCTACAATGAGCAGTTCTTC	CSTVAPGSSYNEQFF
TRBD1	TRBJ1-2	once	TRBV7-2	TGTGCCAGCAGCTTAGTAACAGGGGACTATGGCTACACCTTC	CASSLVTGDYGYTF
NA	TRBJ1-3	NA	TRBV5-6	TGTGCCAGCAGCTTGTTTAGCTCTGGAAACACCATATATTTT	CASSLFSSGNTIYF
NA	TRBJ1-2	NA	TRBV24-1	TGTGCCACCAGTGATTCAGCTGGGGGGGACCTTAACTATGGCTACACCTTC	CATSDSAGGDLNYGYTF
NA	TRBJ1-4	once	TRBV19	TGTGCCAGTTTCAGGGGTGAAAAACTGTTTTTT	CASFRGEKLFF
NA	TRBJ1-2	NA	TRBV4-1	TGCGCCAGCAGCCAAGATGTACTCTATGGCTACACCTTC	CASSQDVLYGYTF
TRBD2	TRBJ2-1	NA	TRBV27	TGTGCCAGCAGACGACTAGCGGGGGAACTCAATGAGCAGTTCTTC	CASRRLAGELNEQFF
NA	TRBJ1-1	NA	TRBV7-8	TGTGCCAGCAACTCAGGCAGGATGAACACTGAAGCTTTCTTT	CASNSGRMNTEAFF
NA	TRBJ1-4	once	TRBV7-8	TGTGCCAGCAGCTTAGAAGGAGTCCCGTTATTGATTTTT	CASSLEGVPLLIF
TRBD1	TRBJ1-6	NA	TRBV6-7	TGTGCCAGCAGTTACTACTACACAGGGGACAGGGATTCACCCCTCCACTTT	CASSYYYTGDRDSPLHF
TRBD1	TRBJ1-5	once	TRBV10-3	TGTGCCTCCCGGACAGGGGCGGGGCAGCCCCAGCATTTT	CASRTGAGQPQHF
TRBD1	TRBJ2-6	NA	TRBV10-3	TGTGCCATCCCGGGACAGCCTTACTCTGGGGCCAACGTCCTGACTTTC	CAIPGQPYSGANVLTF
TRBD1	TRBJ1-2	NA	TRBV3-1/TRBV3-2	TGTGCCAGCAGCCAAGTGTCAGGGGGGTATGGCTACACCTTC	CASSQVSGGYGYTF
NA	TRBJ1-4	NA	TRBV15	TGTGCCACCAGCAGAGTCCGGGGGGTTTCTGAAAAACTGTTTTTT	CATSRVRGVSEKLFF
NA	TRBJ1-2	NA	TRBV5-8	TGTGCCAGCAGCTTCGGCAGGGATAACCCTTATGGCTACACCTTC	CASSFGRDNPYGYTF
NA	TRBJ1-1	NA	TRBV25-1	TGTGCCAGCAGTTACAGGCCAGGTACTGAAGCTTTCTTT	CASSYRPGTEAFF
NA	TRBJ1-1	NA	TRBV5-1	TGCGCCAGCAGCTTGGGCCCCGGGGGTGGGAGCACTGAAGCTTTCTTT	CASSLGPGGGSTEAFF
TRBD1	TRBJ1-5	NA	TRBV2	TGTGCCAGCAGTGAGGACAGGGCTTCCAATCAGCCCCAGCATTTT	CASSEDRASNQPQHF
TRBD1	TRBJ2-2	NA	TRBV10-1	TGCGCCAGCAGCGCGGACAGGGTGCCCGGGGAGCTGTTTTTT	CASSADRVPGELFF
NA	TRBJ1-1	NA	TRBV11-2	TGTGCCAGCAGCGCACCTGGGGCCCGAGGCACTGAAGCTTTCTTT	CASSAPGARGTEAFF
TRBD1	TRBJ1-4	NA	TRBV5-1	TGCGCCAGCAGCTTGACGGGACAGGAGGGAGAAAAACTGTTTTTT	CASSLTGQEGEKLFF
NA	TRBJ2-4	NA	TRBV6-5	TGTGCCAGCGAGAGACAGATAGCCAAAAACATTCAGTACTTC	CASERQIAKNIQYF
TRBD1	TRBJ1-3	NA	TRBV3-1/TRBV3-2	TGTGCCAGCAGCCGACAGGGAAGCTCTGGAAACACCATATATTTT	CASSRQGSSGNTIYF
TRBD1	TRBJ1-1	NA	TRBV4-1	TGCGCCAGCACGGGACAGGGGAGTGACACTGAAGCTTTCTTT	CASTGQGSDTEAFF
TRBD2	TRBJ2-1	NA	TRBV27	TGTGCCAGCAGCAGACTAGCGGGGATGATCTACAATGAGCAGTTCTTC	CASSRLAGMIYNEQFF
TRBD2	TRBJ2-1	NA	TRBV5-1	TGCGCCAGCAGCGGCGGGACTAGCGGGTACAATGAGCAGTTCTTC	CASSGGTSGYNEQFF
NA	TRBJ1-5	NA	TRBV7-2	TGTGCCAGCAGGTCAGAGGGCAATCAGCCCCAGCATTTT	CASRSEGNQPQHF